The clone carrying this TCR beta chain was counted between two and nine times. Antigen unknown. Per germline, CDR1 MNHEY and CDR2 SVGAGI. V dropped 7 bases and J dropped 0 bases, with 11 bases sitting between them. The CDR3 totals 14 residues. This sample was included in a study of persistence of HIV-infected CD4 T cells. The libraries were made with immunoSEQ version 4 in survey mode. Each sample used up to 1 ug genomic DNA diluted to 10 ng/uL. Clones were read by immunoSEQ multiplex PCR, and TCRdb kept only the in-frame ones, dropping some. Seen here are some 16,000 clones, about two thirds observed once, and the top ten hold 7% to 10%. Stimulation used 10 ug/mL lysate from CMV-infected fibroblasts. Responding CD4+ T cells were sorted by upregulation of both CD40 ligand and CD69. Suppressive ART was started during chronic HIV-1 infection in these adults.

This sequence joins TRBV6-5 and TRBJ2-3; D not certain. This clonotype was sampled from an adult woman with HIV who was CMV-seropositive. The sequenced sample was CD4+ T cells sorted from PBMCs after 18-hour stimulation, obtained from a patient who received antiretroviral therapy. The CDR3 loop is CASKFLLSTDTQYF. Written as DNA, the CDR3 is TGTGCCAGCAAGTTTCTCCTAAGCACAGATACGCAGTATTTT.